Listed below are T cell receptor beta chains from one sample, sequenced in a study of T-cell memory formation after mild COVID-19. One entry per CDR3 protein, called by TCRdb with MiXCR from the 5' RACE reads. Of about 140,000 distinct CDR3 sequences listed, 6% are singletons. The sequenced sample consisted of PBMCs or a T cell subset sorted from them (not recorded which). These receptors were collected from an adult woman who had mild COVID-19 (a few samples of this study predate the infection). Cell type and time point are not known. Each CDR3 is given with its conserved first and last residue. Fields, in order: CDR3 length, J gene, V gene, D gene, clone size, CDR3 DNA, CDR3 protein. D genes are given only for firm matches. Clone sizes are given selectively: once, few, many, or a class where the clone is expanded.

16 | TRBJ1-3 | TRBV18 | TRBD1 | few | TGTGCCAGCTCACCAGGGACAGAAAGCTCTGGAAACACCATATATTTT | CASSPGTESSGNTIYF
11 | TRBJ2-2 | TRBV6-6 | - | few | TGTGCCAGCAGTTGGGGGGGGGAGCTGTTTTTT | CASSWGGELFF
12 | TRBJ2-6 | TRBV4-2 | - | - | TGTGCCACGGAGAGCGGTTACAACGTCCTGACTTTC | CATESGYNVLTF
14 | TRBJ1-4 | TRBV7-9 | - | few | TGTGCCAGCAGTCAAGGACAGTCTAATGAAAAACTGTTTTTT | CASSQGQSNEKLFF
15 | TRBJ1-5 | TRBV7-9 | - | - | TGTGCCAGCAGCTTATCCCGGGGGAGCAATCAGCCCCAGCATTTT | CASSLSRGSNQPQHF
14 | TRBJ2-6 | TRBV27 | - | many | TGTGCCAGCAGTCGTTACTCTGGGGCCAACGTCCTGACTTTC | CASSRYSGANVLTF
15 | TRBJ2-1 | TRBV5-1 | TRBD2 | many | TGCGCCAGCAGCTTGAAGCGGGACCCGCTTGATGAGCAGTTCTTC | CASSLKRDPLDEQFF
16 | TRBJ2-5 | TRBV2 | TRBD2 | - | TGTGCCAGCAGTGAACAGACTAGCGGGAGGTGGGAGACCCAGTACTTC | CASSEQTSGRWETQYF
15 | TRBJ1-1 | TRBV4-3 | - | many | TGCGCCAGCAGCCAACGACAGGCCTTTAACACTGAAGCTTTCTTT | CASSQRQAFNTEAFF
15 | TRBJ2-2 | TRBV9 | TRBD2 | few | TGTGCCAGCAGCGCTAGCGGGAGTGGCGCCGGGGAGCTGTTTTTT | CASSASGSGAGELFF